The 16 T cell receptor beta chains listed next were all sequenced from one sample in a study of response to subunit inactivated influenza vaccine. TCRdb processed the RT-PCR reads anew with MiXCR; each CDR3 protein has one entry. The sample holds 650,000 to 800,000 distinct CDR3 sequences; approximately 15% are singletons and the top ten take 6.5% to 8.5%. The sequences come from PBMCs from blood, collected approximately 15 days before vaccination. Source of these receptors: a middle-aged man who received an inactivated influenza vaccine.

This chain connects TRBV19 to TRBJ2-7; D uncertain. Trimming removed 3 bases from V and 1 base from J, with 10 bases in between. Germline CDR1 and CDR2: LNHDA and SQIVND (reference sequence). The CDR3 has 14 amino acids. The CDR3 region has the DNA TGTGCCAGTAGTATTCGTATTGGGTCCTACGAGCAGTACTTC. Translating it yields CASSIRIGSYEQYF.

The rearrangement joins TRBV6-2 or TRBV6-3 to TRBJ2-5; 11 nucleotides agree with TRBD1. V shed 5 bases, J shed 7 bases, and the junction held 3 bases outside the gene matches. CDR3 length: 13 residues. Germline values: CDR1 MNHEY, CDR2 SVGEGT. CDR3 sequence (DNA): TGTGCCAGCAGTCCGGGACAGGGGGTGACCCAGTACTTC. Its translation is CASSPGQGVTQYF.

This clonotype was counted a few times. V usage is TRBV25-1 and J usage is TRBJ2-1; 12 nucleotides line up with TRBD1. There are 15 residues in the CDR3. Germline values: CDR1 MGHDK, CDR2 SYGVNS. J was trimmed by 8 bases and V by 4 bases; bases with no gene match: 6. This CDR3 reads CASSAGTGGRDEQFF. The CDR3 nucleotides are TGTGCCAGCAGTGCCGGGACAGGGGGCAGGGATGAGCAGTTCTTC.

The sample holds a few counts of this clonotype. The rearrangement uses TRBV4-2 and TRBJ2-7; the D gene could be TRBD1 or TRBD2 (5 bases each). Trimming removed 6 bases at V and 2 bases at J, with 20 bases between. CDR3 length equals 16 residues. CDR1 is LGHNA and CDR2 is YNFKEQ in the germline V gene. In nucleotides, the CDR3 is TGTGCCAGCAGGAAACAAGATGGACGGGACCCCTACGAGCAGTACTTC. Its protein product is CASRKQDGRDPYEQYF.

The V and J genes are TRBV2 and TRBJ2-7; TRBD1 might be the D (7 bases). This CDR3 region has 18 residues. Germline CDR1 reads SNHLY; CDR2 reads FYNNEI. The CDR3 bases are TGTACCATCAGTTTAGATACTTCTCGCGGGGACAGTCCGCCCGAGCAGTACTTC. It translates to CTISLDTSRGDSPPEQYF.

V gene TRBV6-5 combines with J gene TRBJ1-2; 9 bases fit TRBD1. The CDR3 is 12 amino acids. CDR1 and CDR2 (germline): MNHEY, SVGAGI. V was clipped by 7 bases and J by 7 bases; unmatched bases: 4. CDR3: CASTGQGFGYTF. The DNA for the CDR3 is TGTGCCAGCACCGGACAGGGGTTTGGCTACACCTTC.

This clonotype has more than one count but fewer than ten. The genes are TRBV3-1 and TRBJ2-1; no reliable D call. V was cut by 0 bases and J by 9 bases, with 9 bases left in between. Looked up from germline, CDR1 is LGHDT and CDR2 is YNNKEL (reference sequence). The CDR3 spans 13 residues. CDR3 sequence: CASSQDLDGEQFF. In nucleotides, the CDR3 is TGTGCCAGCAGCCAAGATCTCGATGGTGAGCAGTTCTTC.

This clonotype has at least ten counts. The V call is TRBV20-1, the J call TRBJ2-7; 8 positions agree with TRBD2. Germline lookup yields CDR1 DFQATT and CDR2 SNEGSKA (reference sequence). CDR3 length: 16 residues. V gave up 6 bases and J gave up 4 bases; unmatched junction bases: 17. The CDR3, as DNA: TGCAGTGCGGAGACCCCCGGTGGCGGGAGGATTTACGAGCAGTACTTC. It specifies CSAETPGGGRIYEQYF.

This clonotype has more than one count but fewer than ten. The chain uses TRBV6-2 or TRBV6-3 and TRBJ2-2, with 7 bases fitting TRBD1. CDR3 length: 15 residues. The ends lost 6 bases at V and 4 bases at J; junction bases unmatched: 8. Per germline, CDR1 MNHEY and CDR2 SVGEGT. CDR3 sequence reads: CASRIDRVRTGELFF. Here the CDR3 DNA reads TGTGCCAGCAGAATCGACAGGGTTCGCACCGGGGAGCTGTTTTTT.

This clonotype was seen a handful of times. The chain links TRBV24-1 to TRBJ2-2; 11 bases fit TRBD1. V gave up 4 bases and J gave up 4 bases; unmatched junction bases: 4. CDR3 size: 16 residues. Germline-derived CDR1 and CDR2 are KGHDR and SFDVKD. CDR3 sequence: CATSETGTGGTGELFF. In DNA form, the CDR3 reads TGTGCCACCAGTGAAACCGGGACAGGGGGCACCGGGGAGCTGTTTTTT.

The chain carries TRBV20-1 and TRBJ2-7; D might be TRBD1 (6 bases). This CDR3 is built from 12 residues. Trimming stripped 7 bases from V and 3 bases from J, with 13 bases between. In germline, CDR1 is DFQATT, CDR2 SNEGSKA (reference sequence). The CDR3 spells CSGGQSRYEQYF. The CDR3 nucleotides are TGCAGTGGAGGACAGAGCCGCTACGAGCAGTACTTC.

CDR3 DNA: TGTGCCAGCAGCTTAGAGCACCATCCCTCCTACGAGCAGTACTTC. It yields the protein CASSLEHHPSYEQYF. The genes are TRBV7-3 and TRBJ2-7; D is unclear. The germline gives CDR1 SGHTA, CDR2 FQGTGA. The CDR3 runs 15 residues. V was clipped by 2 bases and J by 0 bases, with 11 bases between them.

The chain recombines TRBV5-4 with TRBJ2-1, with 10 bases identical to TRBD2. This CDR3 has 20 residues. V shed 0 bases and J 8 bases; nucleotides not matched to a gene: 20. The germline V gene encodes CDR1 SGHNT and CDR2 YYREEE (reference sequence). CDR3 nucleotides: TGTGCCAGCAGCTTGGGCCCCGCTTATTTCGAGCGGGAGGGCCAGGATGAGCAGTTCTTC. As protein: CASSLGPAYFEREGQDEQFF. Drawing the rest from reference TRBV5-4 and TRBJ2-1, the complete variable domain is ETGVTQSPTHLIKTRGQQVTLRCSSQSGHNTVSWYQQALGQGPQFIFQYYREEENGRGNFPPRFSGLQFPNYSSELNVNALELDDSALYLCASSLGPAYFEREGQDEQFFGPGTRLTVL.

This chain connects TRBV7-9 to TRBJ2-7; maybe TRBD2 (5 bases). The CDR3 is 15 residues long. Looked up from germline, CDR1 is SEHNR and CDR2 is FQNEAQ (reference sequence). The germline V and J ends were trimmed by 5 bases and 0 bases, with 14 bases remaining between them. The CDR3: CASSPVEAYSYEQYF. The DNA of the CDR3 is TGTGCCAGCAGCCCCGTGGAGGCCTACTCCTACGAGCAGTACTTC.

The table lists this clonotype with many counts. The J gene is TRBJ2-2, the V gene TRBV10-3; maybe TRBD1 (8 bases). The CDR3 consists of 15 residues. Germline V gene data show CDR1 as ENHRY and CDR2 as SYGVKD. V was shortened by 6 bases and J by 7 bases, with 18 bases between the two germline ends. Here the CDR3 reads CAISPTGDYRGELFF. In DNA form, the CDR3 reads TGTGCCATCAGCCCGACAGGGGACTACCGCGGGGAGCTGTTTTTT.

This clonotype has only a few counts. The DNA of the CDR3 is TGCGCCAGCAGCTTGGCCCAGGGATCGACCCCTGAAAAACTGTTTTTT. Amino acids: CASSLAQGSTPEKLFF. The rearrangement joins TRBV5-1 to TRBJ1-4; the D gene is possibly TRBD1 (5 bases). The CDR3 loop spans 16 amino acids. Trimming took off 0 bases at V and 7 bases at J, with 16 bases between the two ends. CDR1 is SGHRS and CDR2 is YFSETQ in the germline V gene.